This T cell receptor beta chain is drawn from a study of technical replicates of blood from four donors. The length of the CDR3 is 15 residues. Trimming removed 4 bases at V and 2 bases at J, with 14 bases between. Germline V gives CDR1 SGDLS, CDR2 YYNGEE. Method: immunoSEQ multiplex PCR; TCRdb's copy keeps in-frame clones and lacks some. The sample has about 64,000 clones, less than 90% seen once. The clonotype comes from a human donor in good health. Some clones in this sample may be carry-over from other donors' samples. The rearrangement uses TRBV9 and TRBJ2-3; possibly TRBD2 for D (5 bases). Sequenced sample: PBMCs. CDR3 DNA sequence: TGTGCCAGCAGCCCCCTCCCGGGGAACACAGATACGCAGTATTTT. Protein: CASSPLPGNTDTQYF.